This TCR beta chain was observed in a study of technical replicates of blood from a few donors. Using immunoSEQ multiplex PCR, the repertoire was profiled, and TCRdb retains in-frame clones only, with some absent. This repertoire shows roughly 68,000 clones, approximately 90% found once; its top ten account for roughly 0.37%. CDR3 size: 14 residues. The V gene's germline CDR1 is MNHEY and CDR2 SMNVEV (reference sequence). V lost 3 bases, J lost 1 base, and 9 bases lay in between. The chain combines TRBV27 with TRBJ1-1; no firm D call. The specimen was T cells isolated from PBMCs. This receptor was identified in a human donor in good health. The CDR3 DNA follows: TGTGCCAGCAGTTTCGCAGGCCCGAACACTGAAGCTTTCTTT. Residues: CASSFAGPNTEAFF.